The source of this TCR beta chain is a study of cytomegalovirus exposure and HLA in healthy donors. The CDR3 is 15 residues long. After removal of 0 bases from V and 3 bases from J, the junction contained 5 bases not matched to a gene. Germline CDR1 GTSNPN, CDR2 SVGIG (reference sequence). In regard to this clone: Its antigen is not known.

Study outcomes and limitations: In the 130 or so validation repertoires, roughly 94% of cluster scores exceeded 0, per a later analysis. Cytomegalovirus status, reportedly, was diagnosed with high specificity and sensitivity by the classifier.

The method was immunoSEQ multiplex PCR; TCRdb's version includes in-frame clones alone and lacks a portion of them. The sample carries under 300,000 clones, more than 75% recorded once. This clonotype was sampled from a young woman in good health and CMV-seropositive. The chain couples TRBV30 to TRBJ1-5; 7 nucleotides line up with TRBD1. Sequenced input: PBMCs. The CDR3 region is CAWSVRRGLNQPQHF. As DNA, the CDR3 is TGTGCCTGGAGTGTCCGGAGGGGGCTCAATCAGCCCCAGCATTTT.